The 24 T cell receptor beta chains below were found in one sample sequenced in a study of blood T cell repertoires in COVID-19. Clones were read by immunoSEQ multiplex PCR, and TCRdb kept only the in-frame ones, dropping some. The sample lists tens of thousands of clones; about four fifths were seen once. Sequencing input: peripheral blood. The receptor source for this set is a woman older than 75 with acute or convalescent COVID-19.

The chain employs TRBV6-2 or TRBV6-3 and TRBJ1-5, with 9 nucleotides matching TRBD1. The V gene's germline CDR1 is MNHEY and CDR2 SVGEGT. The V and J ends lost 4 bases and 5 bases, in that order; junction bases with no gene match: 6. The CDR3 is 15 amino acids. The DNA of the CDR3 is TGTGCCAGCAGTTGGACAGGGGCTCAGGATCAGCCCCAGCATTTT. Protein sequence: CASSWTGAQDQPQHF.

The chain joins TRBV4-1 to TRBJ1-1, with D unclear. CDR3 length: 13 amino acids. V dropped 1 base and J dropped 5 bases, with 8 bases sitting between them. Per the germline V gene, CDR1 is MGHRA and CDR2 is YSYEKL. CDR3 loop: CASSQGMETEAFF. The CDR3 bases are TGCGCCAGCAGCCAAGGAATGGAGACTGAAGCTTTCTTT.

This clone was recorded only once. The chain combines TRBV9 with TRBJ2-7; 10 bases align to TRBD1. Germline CDR1 SGDLS, CDR2 YYNGEE. The CDR3 extends over 16 amino acids. J gave up 2 bases and V 2 bases, and 7 bases lay outside the gene matches. DNA of the CDR3: TGTGCCAGCAGCGTGTCGCCGGGACAGGGGACCTACGAGCAGTACTTC. Translation gives CASSVSPGQGTYEQYF.

In its sample, this clone was seen once. The chain joins TRBV28 to TRBJ2-3; 13 nucleotides agree with TRBD2. The CDR3 contains 16 residues. Germline V CDR1 and CDR2: MDHEN, SYDVKM. V gave up 5 bases and J gave up 5 bases; unmatched junction bases: 7. The CDR3: CASSPGLAGPGDTQYF. CDR3 coding DNA: TGTGCCAGCAGTCCGGGACTAGCGGGACCCGGAGATACGCAGTATTTT. The variable domain in full, completed from reference TRBV28 and TRBJ2-3, reads DVKVTQSSRYLVKRTGEKVFLECVQDMDHENMFWYRQDPGLGLRLIYFSYDVKMKEKGDIPEGYSVSREKKERFSLILESASTNQTSMYLCASSPGLAGPGDTQYFGPGTRLTVL.

The gene calls are TRBV5-1 and TRBJ2-7; D is perhaps TRBD1 (5 bases). Per germline, CDR1 SGHRS and CDR2 YFSETQ. CDR3 length: 16 residues. V was shortened by 0 bases and J by 5 bases, with 18 bases between the two germline ends. CDR3 region: CASSLGGGRAAHEQYF. The CDR3 coding sequence is TGCGCCAGCAGCTTGGGAGGCGGCAGGGCGGCCCACGAGCAGTACTTC.

This clone has only a few counts. The chain links TRBV5-4 to TRBJ2-7, with 10 bases identical to TRBD2. V shed 4 bases, J shed 2 bases, and the junction held 3 bases outside the gene matches. In germline, CDR1 is SGHNT, CDR2 YYREEE (reference sequence). CDR3 length equals 14 residues. Written as DNA, the CDR3 is TGTGCCAGCAGCACCGGACTAGCGGCCTACGAGCAGTACTTC. This encodes CASSTGLAAYEQYF.

The CDR3, as DNA: TGTGCCAGCAGCAAAGTGGAGGATGAGGAGGCGGGCTACGAGCAGTACTTC. Amino acid sequence: CASSKVEDEEAGYEQYF. V gene TRBV21-1 combines with J gene TRBJ2-7; TRBD2, the table's D call, lacks a check against the DNA. TRBV21-1 is a known pseudogene. The CDR3 is 17 amino acids.

A remark on this clone: Other DNA sequences of this sample code for an identical CDR3. This chain joins TRBV6-2 or TRBV6-3 and TRBJ2-7; 7 bases fit TRBD2. V lost 4 bases to trimming and J lost 5 bases; unmatched junction nucleotides: 5. The CDR3 length is 13 residues. CDR1 is MNHEY and CDR2 is SVGEGT in the germline V gene. This CDR3 is CASSLASGNEQYF. The CDR3 coding sequence is TGTGCCAGCAGTTTAGCAAGCGGGAACGAGCAGTACTTC.

Concerning this clone: A read error may be the cause here, since a much bigger clone is one base away. Other DNA sequences in the sample encode the same CDR3. This chain joins TRBV28 and TRBJ1-5; 9 bases map to TRBD1. The CDR3 is made up of 15 amino acids. V shed 6 bases and J 1 base; nucleotides not matched to a gene: 4. CDR1 and CDR2 from the germline V gene are MDHEN and SYDVKM. As DNA, the CDR3 is TGTGCCAGCAGGTCCGGGACAGGGAGCAATCAGCCCCAGCATTTT. It specifies CASRSGTGSNQPQHF.

CDR3 nucleotide sequence: TGTGCCAGCAGAGACCTAGCGGGAGAGCAGTTCTTC. The encoded protein is CASRDLAGEQFF. The chain has TRBV9 and TRBJ2-1, with 9 nucleotides matching TRBD2. J lost 10 bases, V lost 5 bases, and 4 bases had no gene match. The CDR3 is made up of 12 amino acids. CDR1 SGDLS and CDR2 YYNGEE come from the germline V gene.

The genes are TRBV25-1 and TRBJ1-1; tentative D call: TRBD1 (5 bases). The CDR3 runs 13 residues. Germline CDR1 is MGHDK and CDR2 is SYGVNS. V was pared by 3 bases and J by 9 bases, with 14 bases between. The CDR3 region is CASSDGVGTKAFF. The CDR3 nucleotides are TGTGCCAGCAGTGATGGGGTCGGGACTAAAGCTTTCTTT.

The J gene is TRBJ2-1, the V gene TRBV7-9, with 10 nucleotides matching TRBD2. V dropped 0 bases and J dropped 5; count of bases not matched to a gene: 4. Germline V gene lookup returns CDR1 SEHNR and CDR2 FQNEAQ (reference sequence). There are 16 residues in the CDR3. The CDR3 nucleotides read TGTGCCAGCAGCTTAGCAACCGGGACTAGCGACAATGAGCAGTTCTTC. Its translation is CASSLATGTSDNEQFF.

On this clone itself: Germline is not matched at one junction end, which may reflect a read error. The chain links TRBV2 to TRBJ2-3; possible D gene TRBD2, 5 bases. The CDR3 consists of 15 residues. CDR1 SNHLY and CDR2 FYNNEI come from the germline V gene. The CDR3 DNA reads as TGTGACAGCAGGCCGACTATTACCGGCACAGATACGCAGTATTTT. It codes for CDSRPTITGTDTQYF.

This clone was seen just once. The V and J genes are TRBV7-2 and TRBJ1-1, with D tentatively TRBD1 (5 bases). The CDR3 contains 15 residues. Trimming removed 2 bases from V and 5 bases from J, with 15 bases in between. Germline assignment: CDR1 SGHTA and CDR2 FQGNSA. The CDR3 DNA reads TGTGCCAGCAGCTTAACATTCGGGGGTGAGACTGAAGCTTTCTTT. It encodes CASSLTFGGETEAFF.

This chain connects TRBV27 to TRBJ2-2, with 12 bases that match TRBD2. After removal of 3 bases from V and 3 bases from J, the junction contained 5 bases not matched to a gene. The CDR3 totals 17 residues. CDR1 and CDR2 (germline): MNHEY, SMNVEV (reference sequence). DNA of the CDR3: TGTGCCAGCAGTTTCTCTAGCGGGAGGGCCTACACCGGGGAGCTGTTTTTT. It is translated as CASSFSSGRAYTGELFF.

This chain links TRBV5-4 with TRBJ1-1; TRBD1 agrees at 10 bases. This CDR3 spans 16 amino acids. V was pared by 3 bases and J by 4 bases, with 9 bases of the junction left unmatched. Germline assignment: CDR1 SGHNT and CDR2 YYREEE (reference sequence). CDR3 sequence: CASSSFRTGGGTEAFF. CDR3 DNA sequence: TGTGCCAGCAGCTCCTTTAGGACAGGGGGAGGCACTGAAGCTTTCTTT.

The rearrangement joins TRBV19 to TRBJ1-3, with no clear D. CDR1 is LNHDA and CDR2 is SQIVND in the germline V gene (reference sequence). The CDR3 is 14 residues long. V was pared by 4 bases and J by 0 bases, with 7 bases between. The CDR3 nucleotides are TGTGCCAGTAGTAGTAGATTCTCTGGAAACACCATATATTTT. Its protein is CASSSRFSGNTIYF.

V is TRBV24-1 and J is TRBJ2-2; TRBD2 agrees at 10 bases. The V gene end was trimmed by 4 bases and the J gene end by 4 bases; junction bases not matched to a gene: 14. The germline gives CDR1 KGHDR, CDR2 SFDVKD. The CDR3 consists of 19 residues. CDR3 in DNA: TGTGCCACCAGTGACCCCCCAGCGGGAGGGCCGATGGGCACCGGGGAGCTGTTTTTT. This translates into CATSDPPAGGPMGTGELFF.

V is TRBV15 and J is TRBJ1-2; tentative D call: TRBD1 (6 bases). The CDR3 runs to 21 residues. Germline loops: CDR1 LNHNV, CDR2 YYDKDF (reference sequence). The V gene lost 0 bases and the J gene lost 2 bases, with 28 bases spanning the gap. CDR3 residues: CATSRELPELWGPILNYGYTF. The CDR3 coding sequence is TGTGCCACCAGCAGAGAGCTCCCCGAACTCTGGGGGCCGATACTCAACTATGGCTACACCTTC.

The rearrangement uses TRBV5-1 and TRBJ2-1; 12 nucleotides line up with TRBD1. J lost 6 bases, V lost 1 base, and 17 bases had no gene match. The CDR3 length is 20 residues. CDR1 SGHRS and CDR2 YFSETQ come from the germline V gene. The DNA for the CDR3 is TGCGCCAGCAGCTTGCCGGGACAGGGGGCGTCTAGCGGGAGCGGCAATGAGCAGTTCTTC. This gives the protein CASSLPGQGASSGSGNEQFF.

This chain links TRBV9 with TRBJ2-7; 13 nucleotides line up with TRBD2. Germline V CDR1 and CDR2: SGDLS, YYNGEE. V shed 4 bases, J shed 0 bases, and the junction held 4 bases outside the gene matches. CDR3 length: 16 residues. CDR3 in DNA: TGTGCCAGCAGCCCCTGGACTAGCGGGAGCTCCTACGAGCAGTACTTC. Translated, it gives CASSPWTSGSSYEQYF.

The chain has TRBV5-4 and TRBJ2-1, with D hard to call. CDR1 SGHNT and CDR2 YYREEE come from the germline V gene (reference sequence). This CDR3 has 13 amino acids. Trimming stripped 4 bases from V and 6 bases from J, with 11 bases between. CDR3 sequence reads: CASSLVGGNEQFF. The DNA of the CDR3 is TGTGCCAGCAGCCTGGTCGGCGGCAATGAGCAGTTCTTC.

The rearrangement uses TRBV7-9 and TRBJ1-1; 8 bases map to TRBD1. Trimming removed 3 bases from V and 0 bases from J; junction bases left unmatched: 9. From germline, CDR1 is SEHNR and CDR2 FQNEAQ (reference sequence). The CDR3 extends over 17 amino acids. The CDR3 DNA reads TGTGCCAGCAGCTTCCTCCAGGGGGCGCGATTGAACACTGAAGCTTTCTTT. Protein sequence: CASSFLQGARLNTEAFF.

The rearrangement links TRBV5-4 to TRBJ2-1; 11 nucleotides align to TRBD2. Unmatched junction bases numbered 9, after V lost 3 bases and J lost 4 bases. CDR3 length equals 17 residues. CDR1 and CDR2 (germline): SGHNT, YYREEE (reference sequence). The CDR3, as DNA: TGTGCCAGCAGCTCCCAAAGACTAGCGGGGAATTACAATGAGCAGTTCTTC. Its translation: CASSSQRLAGNYNEQFF.